This note documents a single T cell receptor beta chain sequence. V lost 5 bases to trimming and J lost 2 bases, with 24 bases between them. The CDR3 covers 19 residues. Germline loops: CDR1 SGHAT, CDR2 FQDESV (reference sequence). This specimen belongs to a study of immune cell composition in non-small cell lung cancer. TCRdb's copy holds only in-frame clones and misses some; the assay was immunoSEQ multiplex PCR. The table lists more than 7,000 clones, about 75% of them singletons. The chain recombines TRBV11-1 with TRBJ2-2, with a weak D call TRBD2 (6 bases). The clonotype was recovered from a human donor with non-small cell lung cancer. Input material: lung tumor tissue. CDR3 DNA sequence: TGTGCCAGCAGCCCTGGGCCATTCTCTCGCGGGGACAACACCGGGGAGCTGTTTTTT. Translated, it gives CASSPGPFSRGDNTGELFF.